The clone carrying this T cell receptor (beta chain) showed up many times. What it binds is unknown. As for time point: sample taken at primary tumor resection. This specimen comes from a study of spatial heterogeneity in lung cancer. Study as a whole: Counts of TCR transcripts in tumor regions tracked strongly with a T cell module score that came from matched bulk RNA-seq.

This CDR3 region has 16 residues. Unmatched junction bases numbered 7, after V lost 3 bases and J lost 0 bases. The germline V gene encodes CDR1 LNHNV and CDR2 YYDKDF (reference sequence). Each CDR3 protein gets one entry after TCRdb re-called the 5' RACE reads with MiXCR. The sample has about 10,000 distinct CDR3 sequences; around 12% are singletons. Study-level findings and limits: When ubiquitous and regional expanded TCRs were counted, their numbers tracked ubiquitous and regional nonsynonymous mutations, respectively. How many expanded intratumoral alpha and beta TCRs were present tracked the tumor mutation count, which was a count of nonsynonymous mutations.

The origin of this receptor is a male donor with early-stage non-small cell lung cancer. Sequencing was performed on lung tumor tissue, taken at surgery. The rearrangement joins TRBV15 to TRBJ2-7; 8 nucleotides match TRBD1. As DNA, the CDR3 is TGTGCCACCAGCAGTGCAGGGGGCCAGAGCTCCTACGAGCAGTACTTC. Translating it yields CATSSAGGQSSYEQYF.